This T cell receptor (beta chain) comes out of a study of T cells in localized non-small cell lung cancer. Details on this clone: Its specificity is unknown.

General study findings and limits: Those with higher blood T cell density had longer overall survival.

TCRdb's copy holds only in-frame clones and misses some; the assay was immunoSEQ multiplex PCR. This sample has over 20,000 clones; 80% to 85% occur once, and the top ten carry roughly 5%. V shed 7 bases and J 7 bases; nucleotides not matched to a gene: 6. Germline CDR1 DFQATT, CDR2 SNEGSKA (reference sequence). The CDR3 contains 11 residues. The TCR was taken from a man between 35 and 75 years old with stage II lung adenocarcinoma. This rearrangement joins TRBV20-1 to TRBJ1-2; 7 bases align to TRBD1. Sequences were derived from PBMCs, sampled before any cancer treatment. As DNA, the CDR3 is TGCAGTGGGACGGCAGGGGGTGGCTACACCTTC. Its protein product is CSGTAGGGYTF.